One and the same sample provided the 29 T cell receptor beta chains below, sequenced in a study of cytomegalovirus exposure and HLA in healthy donors. PCR primers comprised 60 Vbeta and 13 Jbeta primers. Data came from immunoSEQ multiplex PCR; TCRdb stores just in-frame clones and leaves some out. The repertoire consists of 90,000 to 110,000 clones, with around 72% occurring once and the leading ten covering roughly 2.1%. Sequenced input: PBMCs. These receptors all come from a man aged 25 to 45 in good health and CMV-seronegative.

DNA of the CDR3: TGTGCCAGCAGTACGGACAGGGACCAGAACACTGAAGCTTTCTTT. It translates to CASSTDRDQNTEAFF. The rearrangement links TRBV6-5 to TRBJ1-1; 8 bases fit TRBD1. V lost 5 bases and J lost 1; bases outside the gene matches: 6. CDR1 is MNHEY, CDR2 SVGAGI, per germline. The CDR3 length is 15 residues.

The chain combines TRBV30 with TRBJ2-2, with 8 nucleotides matching TRBD2. The CDR3 extends over 14 amino acids. V was pared by 8 bases and J by 0 bases, with 5 bases of the junction left unmatched. In germline, CDR1 is GTSNPN, CDR2 SVGIG (reference sequence). CDR3 sequence: CANGGGSNTGELFF. As DNA, the CDR3 is TGTGCCAACGGGGGGGGCTCGAACACCGGGGAGCTGTTTTTT.

This clone was counted a few times. This rearrangement joins TRBV6-1 to TRBJ1-1, with TRBD1 matching over 9 bases. Germline loops: CDR1 MNHNS, CDR2 SASEGT. Germline trimming cut 7 bases from V and 11 bases from J; bases unmatched to any gene: 17. This CDR3 spans 15 amino acids. CDR3: CASTPGQGSSAWAFF. As DNA, the CDR3 is TGTGCCAGCACTCCGGGACAGGGCTCTTCCGCGTGGGCTTTCTTT.

J is TRBJ1-5 and V is TRBV28, with 9 nucleotides matching TRBD1. J was trimmed by 5 bases and V by 6 bases; bases with no gene match: 5. Per the germline V gene, CDR1 is MDHEN and CDR2 is SYDVKM. The CDR3 extends over 14 amino acids. The CDR3 here is CASRGDRAYQPQHF. The DNA of the CDR3 is TGTGCCAGCAGGGGGGACAGGGCGTATCAGCCCCAGCATTTT.

V usage is TRBV7-8 and J usage is TRBJ1-2; 8 bases fit TRBD1. Trimming at V came to 5 bases and at J to 7 bases, leaving 12 bases not matched to a gene. The CDR3 is 15 residues long. Germline loops: CDR1 SGHVS, CDR2 FQNEAQ. CDR3 in DNA: TGTGCCAGCAGCGCTTCCGGGACAGGCTTAGTTGGCTACACCTTC. It encodes CASSASGTGLVGYTF.

This chain links TRBV4-1 with TRBJ2-7; 12 bases are a match to TRBD2. Germline-derived CDR1 and CDR2 are MGHRA and YSYEKL. The J segment lost 7 bases and the V segment lost 2 bases, leaving 18 bases of the junction unmatched. The CDR3 is 19 residues long. CDR3 bases: TGCGCCAGCAGCCAATTAGTGACTAGCGGGGGACCCCCGCCGGGAGAGCAGTACTTC. Protein: CASSQLVTSGGPPPGEQYF.

This chain's CDR3 is CASSLLGQSNQPQHF. DNA of the CDR3: TGTGCCAGTAGTCTTCTGGGACAGTCCAATCAGCCCCAGCATTTT. This sequence joins TRBV19 and TRBJ1-5; TRBD1 matches 7 bases. The CDR3 contains 15 residues. Germline values: CDR1 LNHDA, CDR2 SQIVND (reference sequence). With 5 bases clipped from V and 3 bases from J, the junction kept 7 bases outside the gene matches.

The V and J genes are TRBV15 and TRBJ1-1, with D possibly being TRBD1 (5 bases). Germline loops: CDR1 LNHNV, CDR2 YYDKDF (reference sequence). The CDR3 contains 15 residues. Trimming took 4 bases from V and 2 from J, leaving 14 bases between them. CDR3 amino acids: CATSIVATGNTEAFF. The CDR3 nucleotides are TGTGCCACCAGCATCGTAGCCACAGGTAACACTGAAGCTTTCTTT.

The gene calls are TRBV7-8 and TRBJ2-7; 11 nucleotides match TRBD2. The CDR3 runs to 14 residues. Trimming at V came to 7 bases and at J to 6 bases, leaving 8 bases not matched to a gene. Germline CDR1 reads SGHVS; CDR2 reads FQNEAQ. As DNA, the CDR3 is TGTGCCAGCACCATAGCGGGAGGGCCTATCGAGCAGTACTTC. Residues: CASTIAGGPIEQYF.

CDR3 protein: CASSFDRGQGGYTF. The DNA for the CDR3 is TGTGCCAGCAGCTTCGACAGGGGGCAGGGTGGCTACACCTTC. V is TRBV5-4 and J is TRBJ1-2; TRBD1 aligns across 10 bases. With 2 bases clipped from V and 7 bases from J, the junction kept 5 bases outside the gene matches. Germline lookup yields CDR1 SGHNT and CDR2 YYREEE (reference sequence). The CDR3 covers 14 residues.

The chain is built from TRBV5-1 and TRBJ2-7; D might be TRBD2 (6 bases). The CDR3 runs to 16 residues. From germline, CDR1 is SGHRS and CDR2 YFSETQ. V was cut by 2 bases and J by 5 bases, with 20 bases left in between. CDR3 coding DNA: TGCGCCAGCAGCTTCTCCCGGGGGACCGTACAGCACGAGCAGTACTTC. It encodes CASSFSRGTVQHEQYF.

The chain is built from TRBV28 and TRBJ1-2; possibly TRBD1 for D (5 bases). The CDR3 length is 14 residues. The V gene lost 1 base and the J gene lost 14 bases, with 20 bases spanning the gap. Germline lookup yields CDR1 MDHEN and CDR2 SYDVKM. The CDR3 loop reads CASSLFGVGGERTF. CDR3 coding DNA: TGTGCCAGCAGTTTATTTGGGGTGGGGGGGGAAAGAACCTTC.

The chain employs TRBV19 and TRBJ1-1; D is unclear. Per germline, CDR1 LNHDA and CDR2 SQIVND (reference sequence). This CDR3 contains 16 residues. Trimming cost V 5 bases and J 8 bases, with 24 bases left between them. CDR3 bases: TGTGCCAGTAGTGTGTCATCTTGGTCGGCAGGCTCCGAAGCTTTCTTT. Encoded protein: CASSVSSWSAGSEAFF.

This clone has just a few counts. The chain employs TRBV5-4 and TRBJ1-3, with 7 bases aligning to TRBD1. CDR3 size: 16 residues. Per the germline V gene, CDR1 is SGHNT and CDR2 is YYREEE (reference sequence). The V gene end was trimmed by 4 bases and the J gene end by 0 bases; junction bases not matched to a gene: 7. This chain's CDR3 is CASSEGQLFSGNTIYF. The CDR3 DNA reads TGTGCCAGCAGCGAGGGACAGCTTTTCTCTGGAAACACCATATATTTT.

This clone was picked up one time. This chain connects TRBV10-3 to TRBJ1-2; D remains unclear. Germline-derived CDR1 and CDR2 are ENHRY and SYGVKD. V was shortened by 9 bases and J by 4 bases, with 15 bases between the two germline ends. The CDR3 covers 13 residues. CDR3 in amino acids: CAIRAGSSYGYTF. The CDR3 region has the DNA TGTGCCATAAGGGCGGGTAGTAGCTATGGCTACACCTTC.

The chain uses TRBV7-2 and TRBJ1-3, with 7 positions matching TRBD1. Trimming at V came to 1 base and at J to 8 bases, leaving 11 bases not matched to a gene. Germline CDR1 SGHTA, CDR2 FQGNSA. The CDR3 totals 16 residues. The CDR3 spells CASSLDIGDSSDTIYF. The DNA for the CDR3 is TGTGCCAGCAGCTTAGACATTGGGGACAGTTCGGACACCATATATTTT.

In this sample, this clone turned up once. This sequence joins TRBV2 and TRBJ1-6; 11 bases map to TRBD1. The length of the CDR3 is 16 residues. The germline V gene encodes CDR1 SNHLY and CDR2 FYNNEI. J was trimmed by 6 bases and V by 5 bases; bases with no gene match: 6. CDR3 protein: CASSRPGTGGNSPLHF. The CDR3 region has the DNA TGTGCCAGCAGTCGTCCCGGGACAGGGGGTAATTCACCCCTCCACTTT.

This clone was recorded a few times. The chain uses TRBV9 and TRBJ2-7; 8 bases align to TRBD1. After removal of 4 bases from V and 7 bases from J, the junction contained 13 bases not matched to a gene. Germline assignment: CDR1 SGDLS and CDR2 YYNGEE. This CDR3 is 15 amino acids long. CDR3 protein: CASSPIPGQGGEQYF. CDR3 nucleotide sequence: TGTGCCAGCAGCCCGATACCTGGACAGGGCGGTGAGCAGTACTTC. Full variable domain (missing parts from reference TRBV9 and TRBJ2-7): DSGVTQTPKHLITATGQRVTLRCSPRSGDLSVYWYQQSLDQGLQFLIQYYNGEERAKGNILERFSAQQFPDLHSELNLSSLELGDSALYFCASSPIPGQGGEQYFGPGTRLTVT.

The V and J genes are TRBV7-9 and TRBJ1-1; 10 nucleotides agree with TRBD1. This CDR3 is 16 amino acids long. Germline CDR1 and CDR2: SEHNR and FQNEAQ (reference sequence). V was clipped by 5 bases and J by 1 base; unmatched bases: 7. The CDR3, as DNA: TGTGCCAGCAGCCGCGGGACAGGGGATAGGAACACTGAAGCTTTCTTT. As protein: CASSRGTGDRNTEAFF.

The genes are TRBV7-2 and TRBJ2-7, with D possibly TRBD1 on 6 matching bases. Trimming stripped 5 bases from V and 3 bases from J, with 14 bases between. Germline V gives CDR1 SGHTA, CDR2 FQGNSA. There are 14 residues in the CDR3. In DNA form, the CDR3 reads TGTGCCAGCAGCCCCGCACAGGGTGGCTACGAGCAGTACTTC. It is translated as CASSPAQGGYEQYF.

The V call is TRBV28, the J call TRBJ2-7, with TRBD1 as a possible D gene (6 bases). Trimming took off 6 bases at V and 2 bases at J, with 8 bases between the two ends. The CDR3 spans 12 residues. Looked up from germline, CDR1 is MDHEN and CDR2 is SYDVKM. CDR3 sequence reads: CASRQGAYEQYF. Written as DNA, the CDR3 is TGTGCCAGCAGACAGGGTGCCTACGAGCAGTACTTC.

This chain uses TRBV28 with TRBJ2-7, with 9 bases identical to TRBD1. Germline loops: CDR1 MDHEN, CDR2 SYDVKM. The junction had 4 bases not matched to a gene; V was cut back by 7 bases and J by 3 bases. The CDR3 is made up of 13 amino acids. Here the CDR3 DNA reads TGTGCCAGCATTCGACAGGGGGACTACGAGCAGTACTTC. Translation: CASIRQGDYEQYF.

This sequence joins TRBV2 and TRBJ2-1; weak D call: TRBD1 (5 bases). The CDR3 contains 15 residues. V dropped 2 bases and J dropped 4 bases, with 12 bases sitting between them. Germline values: CDR1 SNHLY, CDR2 FYNNEI. In nucleotides, the CDR3 is TGTGCCAGCAGTGAAAGGGGCAGAGAGTACAATGAGCAGTTCTTC. Its translation: CASSERGREYNEQFF.

The chain joins TRBV10-3 to TRBJ1-6; no clear D. Germline V gene sequence: CDR1 ENHRY, CDR2 SYGVKD. The CDR3 is made up of 13 amino acids. V lost 2 bases and J lost 7, with 6 bases in between. The chain's CDR3 is CAISEVLNSPLHF. The CDR3 DNA reads TGTGCCATCAGTGAGGTCTTGAATTCACCCCTCCACTTT.

CDR3 DNA: TGCGCCAGCAGTCGGGACTTTCAAGAGACCCAGTACTTC. This sequence encodes CASSRDFQETQYF. This chain uses TRBV5-1 with TRBJ2-5; TRBD2 might be the D (6 bases). The CDR3 has 13 amino acids. The V end was cut by 5 bases, the J end by 2 bases, with 10 bases between. Per the germline V gene, CDR1 is SGHRS and CDR2 is YFSETQ.

The V and J genes are TRBV5-4 and TRBJ2-3; 11 bases agree with TRBD2. Germline CDR1 reads SGHNT; CDR2 reads YYREEE (reference sequence). CDR3 size: 16 residues. V lost 0 bases and J lost 4; bases outside the gene matches: 4. As DNA, the CDR3 is TGTGCCAGCAGCTTGGATACTAGCGGGAGTCCAGATACGCAGTATTTT. It encodes CASSLDTSGSPDTQYF.

This clone was detected only a few times. This chain uses TRBV7-3 with TRBJ2-1; D perhaps matches TRBD2 (5 bases). V was pared by 4 bases and J by 7 bases, with 17 bases between. Germline V lookup: CDR1 SGHTA, CDR2 FQGTGA. CDR3 length: 15 amino acids. This CDR3 reads CASSSRGLPGNEQFF. The CDR3 region has the DNA TGTGCCAGCAGCTCCCGGGGTCTCCCTGGGAATGAGCAGTTCTTC.

The rearrangement joins TRBV29-1 to TRBJ1-5; perhaps TRBD1 as D (5 bases). Trimming took 4 bases from V and 4 from J, leaving 11 bases between them. In germline, CDR1 is SQVTM, CDR2 ANQGSEA. The CDR3 totals 13 residues. CDR3 sequence (DNA): TGCAGCGTTGTGCAGGGTGAGAATCAGCCCCAGCATTTT. As protein: CSVVQGENQPQHF.

The chain has TRBV5-4 and TRBJ1-2, with a tentative D call TRBD1 (6 bases). Germline V CDR1 and CDR2: SGHNT, YYREEE (reference sequence). Trimming removed 3 bases from V and 7 bases from J, with 16 bases in between. This CDR3 is built from 14 residues. CDR3 protein: CASSWARGGSGYTF. The CDR3 nucleotides are TGTGCCAGCAGCTGGGCAAGGGGGGGCAGTGGCTACACCTTC.